This T cell receptor beta chain was sequenced in a study of blood T cells in healthy people across ages. Study-wide findings and caveats: Older individuals had lower TCR beta diversity per million T cells (the decline was roughly linear).

V was pared by 3 bases and J by 2 bases, with 15 bases of the junction left unmatched. The germline V gene encodes CDR1 SGDLS and CDR2 YYNGEE. CDR3 length: 19 residues. Notes on this clonotype: The antigen is undetermined.

Next came a second PCR, run for about 6 to 12 cycles, which used a sample-barcoded 5' primer along with a J-beta primer mix. TCRdb re-called the 5' RACE reads with MiXCR, one entry per CDR3 protein. This sample yields more than 650,000 distinct CDR3 sequences, of which 22% are seen a single time; roughly 22% belongs to the top ten. Russia was home to the donors, healthy Caucasian individuals aged roughly 6 to 90. The chain employs TRBV9 and TRBJ2-1; 9 nucleotides match TRBD1. Sequences were obtained from blood. The origin of this receptor is a man between 65 and 85 years old in good health. The CDR3 protein is CASSAHRGQRLETYNEQFF. Here the CDR3 DNA reads TGTGCCAGCAGCGCACACAGGGGGCAGCGACTAGAGACCTACAATGAGCAGTTCTTC.